This paragraph reports one TCR beta chain. What it binds is not known. A multiplex PCR was run with 60 Vbeta primers and 13 Jbeta primers. The data were produced by immunoSEQ multiplex PCR, yet TCRdb's version contains in-frame clones alone and is incomplete. In the table there are about 270,000 clones, 86% of which are singletons. The data originate from a study of cytomegalovirus exposure and HLA in healthy donors. Overall study context: Some 87 million unique TCRs from HLA-typed donors were held in an early release of data. Whole-study results and caveats: About 90% or about 30% of the time was how often most TCR beta V segments were productive, according to an earlier analysis. Under in vitro conditions, a few CMV-associated chains were confirmed as specific for CMV antigens.

Germline V gene lookup returns CDR1 SGHDN and CDR2 FVKESK. This CDR3 is 14 amino acids long. With 5 bases clipped from V and 2 bases from J, the junction kept 2 bases outside the gene matches. The origin of this receptor is a man aged 40-49 years in good health and CMV-seropositive. The rearrangement joins TRBV14 to TRBJ2-2, with 7 bases fitting TRBD1. Sequencing was performed on PBMCs. The DNA of the CDR3 is TGTGCCAGCAGCGGGACAGTAAACACCGGGGAGCTGTTTTTT. Protein: CASSGTVNTGELFF.